Given below is one T cell receptor (beta chain) in context. What it binds is unknown. The data were taken from a study of cytomegalovirus exposure and HLA in healthy donors. Study outcomes and limitations: Of the V segments, some could not be distinguished, including TRBV6-2 and TRBV6-3, and were excluded. The study listed roughly 150 cytomegalovirus-associated TCR beta chains.

Germline CDR1 reads SGHRS; CDR2 reads YFSETQ. The CDR3 has 15 amino acids. Trimming left V 0 bases short and J 0 bases short, with 10 bases between. The donors (healthy individuals) were bone marrow donors. Researchers ran the PCR with 60 Vbeta and 13 Jbeta primers. The repertoire was sequenced with immunoSEQ multiplex PCR; TCRdb's copy has only in-frame clones and lacks some. Found here are more than 100,000 clones, about 77% of them singletons; the top ten hold 10%. The rearrangement joins TRBV5-1 to TRBJ2-7, with TRBD2 as a possible D gene (6 bases). Sequencing input: PBMCs. The source of this sequence is a woman in her late teens or twenties in good health and CMV-seropositive. CDR3 nucleotide sequence: TGCGCCAGCAGCTTGGCCGGCGGGGCCTCCTACGAGCAGTACTTC. It translates to CASSLAGGASYEQYF.